These T cell receptor beta chains were read from a single sample in a study of blood T cell repertoires in COVID-19. The protocol was immunoSEQ multiplex PCR, while the TCRdb copy is restricted to in-frame clones and leaves out a portion. The sample shows 200,000 to 300,000 clones, around 88% of them seen only once. The sample taken for sequencing was PBMCs or T cells enriched from blood (not recorded which). These receptors were obtained from a woman between 40 and 55 years old with acute COVID-19. Both conserved end residues are part of each CDR3. Each record gives: D gene, J gene, V gene, clone size, CDR3 protein, CDR3 DNA. A D gene is named only where the DNA matches it firmly. Expanded clones get a size class; other rows say once, few or many, or leave the size out.

>TRBD1|TRBJ1-1|TRBV6-1|NA
CASSEWGRGLTEAFF
TGTGCCAGCAGTGAATGGGGCAGGGGGCTCACTGAAGCTTTCTTT
>NA|TRBJ2-7|TRBV6-5|NA
CASSYSGEYEQYF
TGTGCCAGCAGTTACTCAGGAGAATACGAGCAGTACTTC
>NA|TRBJ2-1|TRBV18|NA
CASSPLGGGGYEQFF
TGTGCCAGCTCACCACTCGGGGGTGGAGGGTATGAGCAGTTCTTC
>NA|TRBJ1-3|TRBV9|NA
CASSDPSSSGNTIYF
TGTGCCAGCAGCGACCCCTCCAGCTCTGGAAACACCATATATTTT
>TRBD2|TRBJ2-7|TRBV3-1/TRBV3-2|NA
CASSQDLGGRGDEQYF
TGTGCCAGCAGCCAAGACTTAGGCGGGAGAGGCGACGAGCAGTACTTC
>TRBD2|TRBJ2-2|TRBV2|NA
CGTSRLAGGAGELFF
TGTGGAACATCTCGTCTAGCGGGAGGTGCCGGGGAGCTGTTTTTT
>TRBD1|TRBJ1-2|TRBV4-1|NA
CASSHPGQDGYTF
TGCGCCAGCAGCCATCCGGGACAGGATGGCTACACCTTC
>NA|TRBJ2-3|TRBV24-1|NA
CATSVGIGADTQYF
TGTGCCACCAGTGTTGGGATAGGGGCAGATACGCAGTATTTT
>TRBD2|TRBJ2-1|TRBV7-9|NA
CASSSGTSGRAEQFF
TGTGCCAGCAGCTCAGGGACTAGCGGGAGGGCTGAGCAGTTCTTC
>NA|TRBJ2-5|TRBV3-1/TRBV3-2|NA
CASSQVQGSETQYF
TGTGCCAGCAGCCAAGTACAGGGTTCGGAGACCCAGTACTTC
>TRBD2|TRBJ2-1|TRBV7-2|NA
CASRASSGRGEQFF
TGTGCCAGCAGAGCCTCTAGCGGGAGAGGTGAGCAGTTCTTC
>TRBD1|TRBJ1-2|TRBV27|NA
CASSLRQGSNGYTF
TGTGCCAGCAGTTTACGACAGGGGAGCAATGGCTACACCTTC
>NA|TRBJ2-1|TRBV24-1|NA
CATSEPNPGTLNEQFF
TGTGCCACCAGTGAACCGAACCCTGGGACTTTAAATGAGCAGTTCTTC
>NA|TRBJ2-5|TRBV30|NA
CAWNAVGSETQYF
TGTGCCTGGAATGCGGTTGGTTCCGAGACCCAGTACTTC
>NA|TRBJ2-1|TRBV27|once
CASTTTRISEQFF
TGTGCCAGCACCACTACTAGAATATCGGAGCAGTTCTTC
>NA|TRBJ2-1|TRBV4-1|NA
CASSQGGSGAYNEQFF
TGCGCCAGCAGCCAAGGGGGTAGCGGAGCCTACAATGAGCAGTTCTTC
>NA|TRBJ2-1|TRBV3-1/TRBV3-2|NA
CASSLADYNEQFF
TGTGCCAGCAGCCTAGCGGACTACAATGAGCAGTTCTTC
>TRBD1|TRBJ1-1|TRBV24-1|NA
CATPDDRAIPKNTEAFF
TGTGCCACCCCCGACGACAGGGCGATCCCTAAGAACACTGAAGCTTTCTTT
>NA|TRBJ1-1|TRBV29-1|NA
CSVEGYNTEAFF
TGCAGCGTGGAGGGATATAACACTGAAGCTTTCTTT
>NA|TRBJ1-1|TRBV30|NA
CAWSRGIPEAFF
TGTGCCTGGAGTAGGGGAATTCCTGAAGCTTTCTTT
>NA|TRBJ1-1|TRBV2|NA
CASAVAEAFF
TGTGCCAGCGCGGTCGCTGAAGCTTTCTTT
>TRBD1|TRBJ1-2|TRBV12-3/TRBV12-4|NA
CASSAGGSYGYTF
TGTGCCAGCAGCGCAGGGGGTAGCTATGGCTACACCTTC
>NA|TRBJ1-1|TRBV18|NA
CASSTGIGSDTEAFF
TGTGCCAGCTCAACGGGGATTGGTTCAGACACTGAAGCTTTCTTT
>NA|TRBJ1-3|TRBV5-6|NA
CASRARRSGNTIYF
TGTGCCAGCAGGGCGAGGAGGTCTGGAAACACCATATATTTT
>TRBD2|TRBJ2-1|TRBV7-8|NA
CASSSPGLAGVTEQFF
TGTGCCAGCAGCTCTCCGGGACTAGCGGGAGTGACTGAGCAGTTCTTC
>NA|TRBJ1-5|TRBV28|NA
CASSSAGLVFQRGQPQHF
TGTGCCAGCAGTTCCGCTGGTTTAGTCTTTCAAAGGGGACAGCCCCAGCATTTT
>TRBD2|TRBJ2-1|TRBV6-5|NA
CASSSGLGGYNEQFF
TGTGCCAGCAGTTCGGGACTAGGGGGCTACAATGAGCAGTTCTTC
>TRBD1|TRBJ1-6|TRBV4-1|NA
CASSPRTGTNHNSPLHF
TGCGCCAGCAGCCCCCGGACAGGGACGAACCATAATTCACCCCTCCACTTT
>TRBD2|TRBJ2-3|TRBV5-6|NA
CASNGLAGTDTQYF
TGTGCCAGCAACGGACTAGCGGGCACAGATACGCAGTATTTT
>TRBD1|TRBJ2-5|TRBV5-1|NA
CASSLAGQQETQYF
TGCGCCAGCAGCTTGGCGGGACAGCAAGAGACCCAGTACTTC
>TRBD1|TRBJ2-1|TRBV24-1|NA
CATGASGTGSYNEQFF
TGTGCCACAGGGGCTTCCGGGACAGGGAGCTACAATGAGCAGTTCTTC
>NA|TRBJ1-1|TRBV3-1/TRBV3-2|NA
CASSPTEGNTEAFF
TGTGCCAGCAGCCCCACTGAGGGGAACACTGAAGCTTTCTTT